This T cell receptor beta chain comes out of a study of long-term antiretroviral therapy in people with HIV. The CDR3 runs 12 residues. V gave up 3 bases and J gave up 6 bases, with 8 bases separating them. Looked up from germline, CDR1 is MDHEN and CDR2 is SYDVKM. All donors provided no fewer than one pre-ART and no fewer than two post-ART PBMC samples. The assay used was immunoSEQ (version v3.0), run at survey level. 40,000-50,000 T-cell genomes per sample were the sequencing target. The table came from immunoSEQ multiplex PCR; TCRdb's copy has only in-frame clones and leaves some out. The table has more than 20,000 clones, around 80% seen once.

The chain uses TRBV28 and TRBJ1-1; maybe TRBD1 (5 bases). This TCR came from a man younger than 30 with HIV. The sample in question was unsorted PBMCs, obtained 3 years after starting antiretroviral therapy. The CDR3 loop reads CASSFFRAEAFF. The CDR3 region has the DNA TGTGCCAGCAGTTTTTTCAGGGCTGAAGCTTTCTTT. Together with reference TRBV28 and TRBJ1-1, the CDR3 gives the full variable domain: DVKVTQSSRYLVKRTGEKVFLECVQDMDHENMFWYRQDPGLGLRLIYFSYDVKMKEKGDIPEGYSVSREKKERFSLILESASTNQTSMYLCASSFFRAEAFFGQGTRLTVV.